The 17 T cell receptor beta chains below come from one sample, sequenced in a study of PD-L1 blockade in urothelial cancer. The time point was: pretreatment peripheral blood. Sequencing was performed with immunoSEQ multiplex PCR; in TCRdb, only in-frame clones are kept and a portion is missing. This table has tens of thousands of clones, roughly nine tenths appearing once. This specimen consisted of PBMCs, obtained around atezolizumab (anti-PD-L1) treatment. These receptors were collected from a woman aged 60-75 years with urothelial cancer.

The chain has TRBV5-6 and TRBJ2-3, with 7 bases identical to TRBD1. The germline V gene has CDR1 SGHDT and CDR2 YYEEEE. J gave up 5 bases and V 7 bases, and 10 bases lay outside the gene matches. CDR3 length: 14 residues. As DNA, the CDR3 is TGTGCCAGCCAAAAACAGGGGTTCGGAGATACGCAGTATTTT. This codes for CASQKQGFGDTQYF. Full variable domain (remainder filled in from reference TRBV5-6 and TRBJ2-3): DAGVTQSPTHLIKTRGQQVTLRCSPKSGHDTVSWYQQALGQGPQFIFQYYEEEERQRGNFPDRFSGHQFPNYSSELNVNALLLGDSALYLCASQKQGFGDTQYFGPGTRLTVL.

This chain connects TRBV7-2 to TRBJ2-4, with 7 bases that match TRBD1. The CDR3 contains 16 residues. V lost 5 bases and J lost 6; bases outside the gene matches: 13. CDR1 is SGHTA, CDR2 FQGNSA, per germline. The CDR3 DNA is TGTGCCAGCAGCCCGCAAACAACGAGACAGGGAAACATTCAGTACTTC. It specifies CASSPQTTRQGNIQYF.

The CDR3: CASSLVDRPDSPLHF. In DNA, the CDR3 is TGTGCCAGCAGCTTGGTGGACAGACCGGATTCACCCCTCCACTTT. The chain employs TRBV5-6 and TRBJ1-6; TRBD1 might be the D (6 bases). The germline gives CDR1 SGHDT, CDR2 YYEEEE. The CDR3 covers 15 residues. With 0 bases removed from V and 8 bases from J, the gap between germline ends came to 12 bases.

The chain carries TRBV29-1 and TRBJ1-2; a weak D match, TRBD1 (5 bases). Germline V CDR1 and CDR2: SQVTM, ANQGSEA. V dropped 5 bases and J dropped 8 bases, with 15 bases sitting between them. The CDR3 has 12 amino acids. The CDR3 bases are TGCAGCGTTAACATCATGGGGGGAGGCTACACCTTC. Encoded protein: CSVNIMGGGYTF.

This CDR3 reads CASHDGGAGRTEAFF. The CDR3 DNA sequence: TGTGCCAGTCATGATGGGGGCGCGGGTAGAACTGAAGCTTTCTTT. This rearrangement joins TRBV5-6 to TRBJ1-1, with D possibly matching TRBD1 (6 bases). Germline V lookup: CDR1 SGHDT, CDR2 YYEEEE. CDR3 length equals 15 residues. Trimming took 8 bases from V and 5 from J, leaving 22 bases between them. Together with reference TRBV5-6 and TRBJ1-1, the CDR3 gives the full variable domain: DAGVTQSPTHLIKTRGQQVTLRCSPKSGHDTVSWYQQALGQGPQFIFQYYEEEERQRGNFPDRFSGHQFPNYSSELNVNALLLGDSALYLCASHDGGAGRTEAFFGQGTRLTVV.

V and J are TRBV9 and TRBJ2-1, with a weak D call TRBD2 (5 bases). CDR3 length: 14 amino acids. Trimming stripped 3 bases from V and 8 bases from J, with 15 bases between. Germline lookup yields CDR1 SGDLS and CDR2 YYNGEE. In nucleotides, the CDR3 is TGTGCCAGCAGCGCGAGACCCCTAGCCGATGAGCAGTTCTTC. Its protein is CASSARPLADEQFF.

The rearrangement links TRBV5-8 to TRBJ1-4; 7 nucleotides line up with TRBD1. The CDR3 is made up of 13 amino acids. Germline CDR1 reads SGHTS; CDR2 reads YDEGEE. V lost 4 bases, J lost 7 bases, and 4 bases stayed unmatched. The CDR3 sequence: CASSPTGSEKLFF. Here the CDR3 DNA reads TGTGCCAGCAGCCCGACAGGGTCTGAAAAACTGTTTTTT.

The rearrangement joins TRBV14 to TRBJ1-1, with 9 bases identical to TRBD1. CDR3 length: 15 residues. With 4 bases clipped from V and 5 bases from J, the junction kept 8 bases outside the gene matches. Germline CDR1 and CDR2: SGHDN and FVKESK. The CDR3 loop is CASSLTGTGRTEAFF. Here the CDR3 DNA reads TGTGCCAGCAGCCTAACCGGGACAGGGAGGACTGAAGCTTTCTTT.

The rearrangement links TRBV7-8 to TRBJ2-7; D not resolved. Trimming stripped 1 base from V and 2 bases from J, with 6 bases between. CDR1 and CDR2 (germline): SGHVS, FQNEAQ. The CDR3 length is 13 residues. The CDR3 is CASSLETAYEQYF. The CDR3 DNA reads TGTGCCAGCAGCTTAGAAACTGCCTACGAGCAGTACTTC.

The chain recombines TRBV6-5 with TRBJ2-5; D perhaps matches TRBD1 (6 bases). The CDR3 covers 14 residues. Germline-derived CDR1 and CDR2 are MNHEY and SVGAGI. The V end lost 5 bases, the J end lost 2 bases, and 12 bases lay between the germline ends. This CDR3 reads CASSPTGQQETQYF. Here the CDR3 DNA reads TGTGCCAGCAGTCCAACCGGACAGCAAGAGACCCAGTACTTC.

The J gene is TRBJ1-6, the V gene TRBV2, with D possibly TRBD1 on 6 matching bases. V lost 5 bases, J lost 6 bases, and 14 bases lay in between. There are 15 residues in the CDR3. The germline V gene has CDR1 SNHLY and CDR2 FYNNEI. CDR3 amino acids: CASSPDGGANSPLHF. The CDR3 DNA reads TGTGCCAGCAGTCCCGATGGGGGGGCTAATTCACCCCTCCACTTT.

This clone was counted a few times. The chain combines TRBV19 with TRBJ2-3; perhaps TRBD2 as D (6 bases). The CDR3 has 17 amino acids. With 7 bases removed from V and 5 bases from J, the gap between germline ends came to 25 bases. Germline V gene sequence: CDR1 LNHDA, CDR2 SQIVND (reference sequence). The chain's CDR3 is CASIGTRDVGLRDTQYF. DNA of the CDR3: TGTGCCAGTATTGGTACCCGTGACGTGGGACTGCGAGATACGCAGTATTTT. The complete variable domain, with remaining parts taken from reference TRBV19 and TRBJ2-3, reads DGGITQSPKYLFRKEGQNVTLSCEQNLNHDAMYWYRQDPGQGLRLIYYSQIVNDFQKGDIAEGYSVSREKKESFPLTVTSAQKNPTAFYLCASIGTRDVGLRDTQYFGPGTRLTVL.

The rearrangement uses TRBV27 and TRBJ2-2, with D tentatively TRBD2 (5 bases). The germline V and J ends were trimmed by 7 bases and 4 bases, with 10 bases remaining between them. The germline CDR1 and CDR2 sequences are MNHEY and SMNVEV (reference sequence). There are 13 residues in the CDR3. This CDR3 reads CASIRDATGELFF. The CDR3 DNA reads TGTGCCAGCATTCGGGATGCCACCGGGGAGCTGTTTTTT.

This sequence joins TRBV12-2 and TRBJ2-1; TRBD2 is the table's D call and was not checked against the DNA. TRBV12-2 is termed a pseudogene. The CDR3 totals 24 residues. The CDR3 protein is CASQEYVPRSHNPSTQDLAHEQFF. CDR3 bases: TGTGCAAGTCAAGAGTACGTCCCGAGAAGTCACAACCCCTCAACTCAAGACTTAGCCCATGAGCAGTTCTTC.

The chain couples TRBV6-1 to TRBJ1-2; D not certain. The ends were cut back, 3 bases at V and 4 bases at J, with 21 bases in the middle. This CDR3 spans 17 amino acids. Germline CDR1 is MNHNS and CDR2 is SASEGT. CDR3 DNA: TGTGCCAGCAGTGAGAATTTGGCGGATCCGCGCGGCTATGGCTACACCTTC. It codes for CASSENLADPRGYGYTF.

The gene calls are TRBV18 and TRBJ1-2; TRBD1 matches at 9 bases. V lost 6 bases, J lost 4 bases, and 6 bases stayed unmatched. Germline V gene lookup returns CDR1 KGHSH and CDR2 LQKENI. This CDR3 has 14 amino acids. CDR3 region: CASSPGQGSYGYTF. The DNA of the CDR3 is TGTGCCAGCTCCCCGGGACAGGGCTCCTATGGCTACACCTTC. The whole variable domain, filled in from reference TRBV18 and TRBJ1-2, reads NAGVMQNPRHLVRRRGQEARLRCSPMKGHSHVYWYRQLPEEGLKFMVYLQKENIIDESGMPKERFSAEFPKEGPSILRIQQVVRGDSAAYFCASSPGQGSYGYTFGSGTRLTVV.

Only one count was recorded for this clone. The gene calls are TRBV7-2 and TRBJ1-2; 7 bases agree with TRBD1. The CDR3 has 13 residues. Germline CDR1 reads SGHTA; CDR2 reads FQGNSA. V lost 4 bases, J lost 4 bases, and 3 bases stayed unmatched. The CDR3 region has the DNA TGTGCCAGCAGCTGGGGACAGAGCTATGGCTACACCTTC. It translates to CASSWGQSYGYTF.